The following is a TCR beta chain sequence with its context. The sample belongs to a study of T cell changes during pregnancy in multiple sclerosis. Using immunoSEQ multiplex PCR, the repertoire was profiled, and TCRdb retains in-frame clones only, with some absent. Of tens of thousands of clones in the sample, about 92% are singletons; the top ten hold less than 0.45%. Losses at the gene ends were 3 bases for V and 2 bases for J; bases not matched to a gene: 3. The germline V gene encodes CDR1 WSHSY and CDR2 SAAADI. The CDR3 length is 14 residues. The gene calls are TRBV10-2 and TRBJ2-7, with TRBD1 matching 8 bases. This receptor was identified in a female donor in good health, enrolled as a control in a pregnancy study. The source was CD4+ T cells from peripheral blood mononuclear cells, collected in the second trimester of pregnancy. The CDR3 coding sequence is TGCGCCAGCAGTGACGGACAGGGAGCCTACGAGCAGTACTTC. Translating it yields CASSDGQGAYEQYF.